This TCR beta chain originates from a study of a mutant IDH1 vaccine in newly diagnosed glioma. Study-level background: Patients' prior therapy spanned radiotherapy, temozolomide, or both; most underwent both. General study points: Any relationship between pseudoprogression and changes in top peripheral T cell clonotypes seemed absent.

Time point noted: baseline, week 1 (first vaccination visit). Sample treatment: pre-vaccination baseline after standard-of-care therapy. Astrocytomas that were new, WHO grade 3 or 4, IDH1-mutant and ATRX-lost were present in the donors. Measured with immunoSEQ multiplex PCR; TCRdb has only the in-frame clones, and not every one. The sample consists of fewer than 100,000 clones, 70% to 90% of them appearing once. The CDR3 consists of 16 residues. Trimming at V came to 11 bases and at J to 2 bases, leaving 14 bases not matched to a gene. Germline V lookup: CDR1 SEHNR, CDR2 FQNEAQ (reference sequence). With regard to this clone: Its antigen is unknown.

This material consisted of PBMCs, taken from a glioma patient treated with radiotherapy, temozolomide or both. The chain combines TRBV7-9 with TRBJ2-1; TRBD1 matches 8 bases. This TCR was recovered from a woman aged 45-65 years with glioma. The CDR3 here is CAGLPFGQGPYNEQFF. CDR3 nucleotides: TGTGCCGGCCTACCTTTTGGACAGGGACCCTACAATGAGCAGTTCTTC.